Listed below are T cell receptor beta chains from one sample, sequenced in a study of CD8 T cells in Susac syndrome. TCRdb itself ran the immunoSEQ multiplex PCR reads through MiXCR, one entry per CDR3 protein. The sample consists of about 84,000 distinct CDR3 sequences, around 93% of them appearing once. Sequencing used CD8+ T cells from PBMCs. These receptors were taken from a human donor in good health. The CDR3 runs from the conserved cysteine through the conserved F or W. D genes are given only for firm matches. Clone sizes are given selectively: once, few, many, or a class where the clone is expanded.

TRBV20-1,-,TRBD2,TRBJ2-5,CSAFGSGGAQETQYF,TGCAGTGCTTTTGGTAGCGGGGGGGCACAAGAGACCCAGTACTTC
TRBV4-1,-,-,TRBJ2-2,CASSQEITGELFF,TGCGCCAGCAGCCAAGAGATCACCGGGGAGCTGTTTTTT
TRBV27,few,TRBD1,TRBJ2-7,CASSSPGTGTYEQYF,TGTGCCAGCAGTTCCCCCGGGACAGGGACCTACGAGCAGTACTTC
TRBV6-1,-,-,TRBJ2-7,CASSEEPGSYEQYF,TGTGCCAGCAGTGAAGAGCCAGGATCCTACGAGCAGTACTTC
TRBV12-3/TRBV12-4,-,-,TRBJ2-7,CASSLGEYEQYF,TGTGCCAGCAGTTTAGGAGAGTACGAGCAGTACTTC
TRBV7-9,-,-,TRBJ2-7,CASSSRAQNYEQYF,TGTGCCAGCAGCTCCCGGGCACAGAACTACGAGCAGTACTTC
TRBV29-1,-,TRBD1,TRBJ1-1,CSVLGTGRDTEAFF,TGCAGCGTCCTCGGGACAGGGAGGGACACTGAAGCTTTCTTT
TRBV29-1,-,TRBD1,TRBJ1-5,CSVEVATGVNQPQHF,TGCAGCGTTGAAGTCGCGACAGGGGTGAATCAGCCCCAGCATTTT
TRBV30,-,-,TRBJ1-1,CAWIGEVNTEAFF,TGTGCCTGGATAGGGGAGGTAAACACTGAAGCTTTCTTT
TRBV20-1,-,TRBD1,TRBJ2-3,CSARDWTGGGEGWGTDTQYF,TGCAGTGCTAGAGATTGGACAGGGGGCGGAGAGGGGTGGGGGACAGATACGCAGTATTTT
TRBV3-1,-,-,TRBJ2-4,CASSKPDSEAKNIQYF,TGTGCCAGCAGCAAACCGGACTCGGAGGCCAAAAACATTCAGTACTTC
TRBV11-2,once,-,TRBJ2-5,CASSLEWQSQETQYF,TGTGCCAGCAGCCTCGAATGGCAGAGCCAAGAGACCCAGTACTTC
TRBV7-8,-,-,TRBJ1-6,CASSPRDGRNSPLHF,TGTGCCAGCAGCCCACGGGACGGACGGAATTCACCCCTCCACTTT
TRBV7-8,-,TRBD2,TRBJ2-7,CASSSTTSGLIEEQYF,TGTGCCAGCAGCTCCACGACTAGCGGGTTAATAGAGGAGCAGTACTTC
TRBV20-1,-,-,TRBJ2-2,CSASGDLTNTGELFF,TGCAGTGCCTCTGGTGACTTAACCAACACCGGGGAGCTGTTTTTT
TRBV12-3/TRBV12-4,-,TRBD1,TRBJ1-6,CASSSFQGESYNSPLHF,TGTGCCAGCAGTTCCTTCCAGGGGGAATCCTATAATTCACCCCTCCACTTT
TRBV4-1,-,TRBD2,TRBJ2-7,CASSQDPSGGYEQYF,TGCGCCAGCAGCCAAGATCCCAGCGGGGGGTACGAGCAGTACTTC
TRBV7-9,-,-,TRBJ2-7,CASSLAALRPVGEQYF,TGTGCCAGCAGCTTAGCGGCTTTGCGCCCGGTCGGGGAGCAGTACTTC
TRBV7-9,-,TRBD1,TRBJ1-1,CASSKTRTGLAEAFF,TGTGCCAGCAGCAAAACGAGGACAGGGTTGGCTGAAGCTTTCTTT
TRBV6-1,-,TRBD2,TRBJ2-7,CASSGLAASYEQYF,TGTGCCAGCAGTGGACTAGCGGCCTCCTACGAGCAGTACTTC
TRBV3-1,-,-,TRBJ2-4,CASSRLDRRLAKNIQYF,TGTGCCAGCAGCCGCCTTGACAGGAGACTAGCCAAAAACATTCAGTACTTC
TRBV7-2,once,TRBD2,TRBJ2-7,CASSLYSSGGPEQYF,TGTGCCAGCAGCTTGTATTCTAGCGGGGGGCCCGAGCAGTACTTC
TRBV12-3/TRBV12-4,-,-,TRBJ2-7,CASSLVTARYEQYF,TGTGCCAGCAGTTTAGTAACCGCGCGCTACGAGCAGTACTTC
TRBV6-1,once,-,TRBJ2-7,CATPDLTPYEQYF,TGTGCCACCCCCGACCTTACCCCCTACGAGCAGTACTTC
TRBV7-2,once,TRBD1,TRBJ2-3,CASSPRGQERYF,TGTGCCAGCAGCCCTCGGGGACAGGAGCGGTATTTT
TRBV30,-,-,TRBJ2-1,CAWNRVYNEQFF,TGTGCCTGGAATCGCGTCTACAATGAGCAGTTCTTC